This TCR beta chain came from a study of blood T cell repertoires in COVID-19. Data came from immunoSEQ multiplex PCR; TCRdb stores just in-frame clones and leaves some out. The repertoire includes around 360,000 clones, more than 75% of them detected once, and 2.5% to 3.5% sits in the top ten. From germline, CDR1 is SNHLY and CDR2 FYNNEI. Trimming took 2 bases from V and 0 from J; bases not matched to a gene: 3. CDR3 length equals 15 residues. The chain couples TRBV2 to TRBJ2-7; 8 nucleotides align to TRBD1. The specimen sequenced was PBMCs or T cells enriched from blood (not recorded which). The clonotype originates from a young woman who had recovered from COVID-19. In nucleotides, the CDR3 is TGTGCCAGCAGTGAACAGGGGGCATTCTCCTACGAGCAGTACTTC. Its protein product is CASSEQGAFSYEQYF.